The rows below give T cell receptor beta chains drawn from one sample of a study of patients and donors after allogeneic stem cell transplantation. TCRdb ran MiXCR on the RT-PCR reads and lists one entry per CDR3 protein. The sample contains 800,000 to 1,000,000 distinct CDR3 sequences, 18% of which appear only once. Material: blood, either unsorted or a sorted T cell fraction (not recorded which). The receptors derive from a human donor who was either an allogeneic HSCT recipient or a stem cell or donor lymphocyte infusion donor (not recorded which). It is not recorded whose cells these are; they may come from a transplant donor. Both conserved end residues are part of each CDR3. The order of the fields is CDR3 protein, CDR3 DNA, J gene, D gene, clone size, V gene. The D gene is left open where the match is weak. Rows give clone size only sometimes, using once, few, many, or a class for an expanded clone.

CDR3aa: CSASLGQGYTEAFF
CDR3nt: TGCAGTGCTTCGCTAGGACAGGGCTACACTGAAGCTTTCTTT
j_gene: TRBJ1-1
d_gene: TRBD1
abundance: NA
v_gene: TRBV20-1

CDR3aa: CASSAQTGPYEQYF
CDR3nt: TGTGCCAGCAGTGCCCAGACAGGACCCTACGAGCAGTACTTC
j_gene: TRBJ2-7
d_gene: NA
abundance: many
v_gene: TRBV12-3/TRBV12-4

CDR3aa: CASSQGTGGDGYTF
CDR3nt: TGTGCCAGCAGCCAAGGGACAGGGGGAGATGGCTACACCTTC
j_gene: TRBJ1-2
d_gene: TRBD1
abundance: few
v_gene: TRBV3-1

CDR3aa: CAISDNAGQGAVEQYF
CDR3nt: TGTGCCATCAGTGATAATGCGGGACAGGGGGCTGTCGAGCAGTACTTC
j_gene: TRBJ2-7
d_gene: TRBD1
abundance: NA
v_gene: TRBV10-3

CDR3aa: CASSKGGGANARTYEQYF
CDR3nt: TGTGCCAGCAGTAAAGGCGGGGGCGCGAACGCCCGCACCTACGAGCAGTACTTC
j_gene: TRBJ2-7
d_gene: NA
abundance: NA
v_gene: TRBV6-1

CDR3aa: CATSRLAGDYNEQFF
CDR3nt: TGTGCCACCAGCCGACTAGCGGGGGACTACAATGAGCAGTTCTTC
j_gene: TRBJ2-1
d_gene: TRBD2
abundance: NA
v_gene: TRBV6-1

CDR3aa: CAINIDRGLSYGYTF
CDR3nt: TGTGCCATCAATATTGACAGGGGGCTAAGCTATGGCTACACCTTC
j_gene: TRBJ1-2
d_gene: TRBD1
abundance: NA
v_gene: TRBV10-3

CDR3aa: CASSRVGHGYTF
CDR3nt: TGTGCCAGCAGTAGAGTGGGACATGGCTACACCTTC
j_gene: TRBJ1-2
d_gene: NA
abundance: few
v_gene: TRBV6-5

CDR3aa: CASSPGRSFTDTQYF
CDR3nt: TGTGCCAGCAGCCCGGGACGGTCCTTCACAGATACGCAGTATTTT
j_gene: TRBJ2-3
d_gene: NA
abundance: NA
v_gene: TRBV9

CDR3aa: CASSFLGQGGKDQPQHF
CDR3nt: TGTGCCAGCAGCTTCTTGGGGCAGGGGGGAAAGGATCAGCCCCAGCATTTT
j_gene: TRBJ1-5
d_gene: TRBD1
abundance: few
v_gene: TRBV11-2

CDR3aa: CASGLGQGAWEQYF
CDR3nt: TGTGCCAGCGGTTTGGGACAGGGGGCGTGGGAGCAGTACTTC
j_gene: TRBJ2-7
d_gene: TRBD1
abundance: NA
v_gene: TRBV11-3

CDR3aa: CASSQDPSGGPGSHEQYF
CDR3nt: TGTGCCAGCAGCCAAGACCCTAGCGGGGGGCCCGGGTCCCACGAGCAGTACTTC
j_gene: TRBJ2-7
d_gene: TRBD2
abundance: NA
v_gene: TRBV4-2

CDR3aa: CASSLDISYPEQFF
CDR3nt: TGCGCCAGCAGCTTGGATATAAGTTACCCTGAGCAGTTCTTC
j_gene: TRBJ2-1
d_gene: NA
abundance: few
v_gene: TRBV5-1

CDR3aa: CSATGSYYNEQFF
CDR3nt: TGCAGTGCCACGGGATCCTACTACAATGAGCAGTTCTTC
j_gene: TRBJ2-1
d_gene: NA
abundance: few
v_gene: TRBV20-1

CDR3aa: CASSQGEVLGNTIYF
CDR3nt: TGCGCCAGCAGCCAAGGTGAAGTCCTCGGAAACACCATATATTTT
j_gene: TRBJ1-3
d_gene: NA
abundance: few
v_gene: TRBV4-1

CDR3aa: CSAEGQGRETQYF
CDR3nt: TGCAGTGCTGAAGGACAGGGGCGAGAGACCCAGTACTTC
j_gene: TRBJ2-5
d_gene: TRBD1
abundance: once
v_gene: TRBV20-1

CDR3aa: CASSRTSGNVPSTDTQYF
CDR3nt: TGTGCCAGCAGTCGAACCTCAGGGAACGTACCTAGCACAGATACGCAGTATTTT
j_gene: TRBJ2-3
d_gene: NA
abundance: few
v_gene: TRBV7-8

CDR3aa: CSARFSWTGRAEQFF
CDR3nt: TGCAGTGCTAGATTCTCGTGGACAGGGAGGGCTGAGCAGTTCTTC
j_gene: TRBJ2-1
d_gene: NA
abundance: many
v_gene: TRBV20-1

CDR3aa: CASSEEAGTGAYGYTF
CDR3nt: TGTGCCAGCAGCGAGGAAGCCGGGACAGGGGCCTATGGCTACACCTTC
j_gene: TRBJ1-2
d_gene: TRBD1
abundance: few
v_gene: TRBV9

CDR3aa: CSARRTGITDTQYF
CDR3nt: TGCAGTGCTAGAAGGACAGGGATCACAGATACGCAGTATTTT
j_gene: TRBJ2-3
d_gene: TRBD1
abundance: NA
v_gene: TRBV20-1

CDR3aa: CASSQGQGAWETQYF
CDR3nt: TGTGCCAGCAGCCAGGGACAGGGGGCCTGGGAGACCCAGTACTTC
j_gene: TRBJ2-5
d_gene: TRBD1
abundance: NA
v_gene: TRBV7-9

CDR3aa: CASSAEWESETQYF
CDR3nt: TGTGCCAGCAGCGCCGAATGGGAAAGTGAGACCCAGTACTTC
j_gene: TRBJ2-5
d_gene: NA
abundance: few
v_gene: TRBV6-1

CDR3aa: CASSLVWTVAKNIQYF
CDR3nt: TGTGCCAGCAGCCTTGTGTGGACAGTAGCCAAAAACATTCAGTACTTC
j_gene: TRBJ2-4
d_gene: NA
abundance: NA
v_gene: TRBV7-2

CDR3aa: CSARSLIDRDTQYF
CDR3nt: TGCAGTGCTAGGAGCCTCATAGACCGGGATACGCAGTATTTT
j_gene: TRBJ2-3
d_gene: NA
abundance: NA
v_gene: TRBV20-1

CDR3aa: CASSLNGRAPYEQYF
CDR3nt: TGTGCCAGCAGTCTAAACGGGAGGGCACCCTACGAGCAGTACTTC
j_gene: TRBJ2-7
d_gene: TRBD2
abundance: NA
v_gene: TRBV12-3/TRBV12-4

CDR3aa: CASSATGGIWYGYTF
CDR3nt: TGTGCCAGCAGCGCCACAGGGGGCATCTGGTATGGCTACACCTTC
j_gene: TRBJ1-2
d_gene: TRBD1
abundance: NA
v_gene: TRBV5-6

CDR3aa: CASSQGLAGHSYNEQFF
CDR3nt: TGTGCCAGCAGCCAAGGGCTAGCGGGGCACTCCTACAATGAGCAGTTCTTC
j_gene: TRBJ2-1
d_gene: TRBD2
abundance: NA
v_gene: TRBV3-1

CDR3aa: CASSPRKNTQYF
CDR3nt: TGTGCCAGCAGCCCACGAAAGAATACGCAGTATTTT
j_gene: TRBJ2-3
d_gene: NA
abundance: few
v_gene: TRBV7-2

CDR3aa: CASSQVGGGSTDTQYF
CDR3nt: TGTGCCAGCAGCCAAGTAGGCGGCGGGAGCACAGATACGCAGTATTTT
j_gene: TRBJ2-3
d_gene: NA
abundance: NA
v_gene: TRBV3-1

CDR3aa: CASSPSGRVMVKTQYF
CDR3nt: TGTGCCAGCAGTCCTAGCGGGAGGGTGATGGTAAAGACCCAGTACTTC
j_gene: TRBJ2-5
d_gene: TRBD2
abundance: few
v_gene: TRBV2

CDR3aa: CASSQGPGLQETQYF
CDR3nt: TGTGCCAGCAGCCAAGGACCAGGGTTACAAGAGACCCAGTACTTC
j_gene: TRBJ2-5
d_gene: NA
abundance: NA
v_gene: TRBV4-2

CDR3aa: CASSQDVTTYEQYF
CDR3nt: TGCGCCAGCAGCCAAGATGTGACAACCTACGAGCAGTACTTC
j_gene: TRBJ2-7
d_gene: NA
abundance: once
v_gene: TRBV4-3

CDR3aa: CASSLAVREGAEKLFF
CDR3nt: TGTGCCAGCAGTTTAGCGGTACGGGAGGGAGCTGAAAAACTGTTTTTT
j_gene: TRBJ1-4
d_gene: NA
abundance: many
v_gene: TRBV12-3/TRBV12-4

CDR3aa: CASSEEGIYNEQFF
CDR3nt: TGTGCCAGCAGTGAGGAAGGGATCTACAATGAGCAGTTCTTC
j_gene: TRBJ2-1
d_gene: NA
abundance: many
v_gene: TRBV25-1

CDR3aa: CASSLGLGGAVEAFF
CDR3nt: TGCGCCAGCAGCTTGGGGCTTGGGGGCGCGGTTGAAGCTTTCTTT
j_gene: TRBJ1-1
d_gene: NA
abundance: few
v_gene: TRBV5-1

CDR3aa: CASSVEGSAYEQYF
CDR3nt: TGTGCCAGCAGCGTCGAGGGATCTGCCTACGAGCAGTACTTC
j_gene: TRBJ2-7
d_gene: NA
abundance: NA
v_gene: TRBV7-9

CDR3aa: CASSQEAGQARQTQYF
CDR3nt: TGTGCCAGCAGCCAAGAAGCGGGACAGGCTAGACAGACCCAGTACTTC
j_gene: TRBJ2-5
d_gene: NA
abundance: few
v_gene: TRBV4-2

CDR3aa: CASSILLGRTPQETQYF
CDR3nt: TGTGCCAGTAGTATACTCCTCGGCAGGACACCCCAAGAGACCCAGTACTTC
j_gene: TRBJ2-5
d_gene: NA
abundance: NA
v_gene: TRBV19

CDR3aa: CASSDLSGGVQETQYF
CDR3nt: TGCGCCAGCAGCGACTTATCGGGAGGAGTCCAAGAGACCCAGTACTTC
j_gene: TRBJ2-5
d_gene: TRBD2
abundance: few
v_gene: TRBV5-1

CDR3aa: CSARNGRDRTADTQYF
CDR3nt: TGCAGTGCTAGAAACGGGCGGGACAGGACCGCAGATACGCAGTATTTT
j_gene: TRBJ2-3
d_gene: TRBD1
abundance: few
v_gene: TRBV20-1

CDR3aa: CASTQFWGYTF
CDR3nt: TGTGCCAGCACCCAGTTTTGGGGCTACACCTTC
j_gene: TRBJ1-2
d_gene: NA
abundance: few
v_gene: TRBV2

CDR3aa: CASSQAKETLLNVLTF
CDR3nt: TGCGCCAGCAGCCAAGCAAAGGAAACACTCCTAAACGTCCTGACTTTC
j_gene: TRBJ2-6
d_gene: NA
abundance: NA
v_gene: TRBV4-1

CDR3aa: CSARDGGNTEAFF
CDR3nt: TGCAGTGCTAGAGATGGCGGGAACACTGAAGCTTTCTTT
j_gene: TRBJ1-1
d_gene: NA
abundance: NA
v_gene: TRBV20-1

CDR3aa: CASSLSFPQRVTQETQYF
CDR3nt: TGTGCCAGCAGCTTAAGTTTTCCGCAGCGGGTAACTCAAGAGACCCAGTACTTC
j_gene: TRBJ2-5
d_gene: NA
abundance: few
v_gene: TRBV11-2